Listed below are T cell receptor beta chains from one sample, sequenced in a study of shared clonotypes between healthy human individuals. The repertoire was sequenced with immunoSEQ multiplex PCR; TCRdb's copy has only in-frame clones and lacks some. The repertoire holds almost 700,000 clones, with just over 90% as singletons. Specimen: naive CD8+ T cells sorted from blood. The receptors stem from a man aged 25-40 years in good health. Each CDR3 is given with its conserved first and last residue. The order of the fields is clone size, D gene, V gene, J gene, CDR3 DNA, CDR3 protein. D genes are given only for firm matches. Where a row states a size, it is once, few, many or the class of an expanded clone; other rows omit it.

NA	TRBD2	TRBV5-1	TRBJ2-7	TGCGCCAGCAGCTTGGGAGGACTAGCGGACTACTCCTACGAGCAGTACTTC	CASSLGGLADYSYEQYF
NA	TRBD2	TRBV14	TRBJ2-2	TGTGCCAGCAGCGCCACGAACAATCCGGGTGCCGGGAGGTCCGGGGAGCTGTTTTTT	CASSATNNPGAGRSGELFF
NA	TRBD2	TRBV15	TRBJ2-7	TGTGCCACCAACCCGGGACTAGCGGAGCCCGAGCAGTACTTC	CATNPGLAEPEQYF
NA	NA	TRBV5-1	TRBJ2-3	TGCGCCAGCAGCTTAACTCCAAGCGGGACAAGCACAGATACGCAGTATTTT	CASSLTPSGTSTDTQYF
NA	NA	TRBV5-4	TRBJ2-3	TGTGCCAGCAGCTTTAGTTCGCGGAGCACAGATACGCAGTATTTT	CASSFSSRSTDTQYF
NA	TRBD2	TRBV7-2	TRBJ2-7	TGTGCCAGCAGCCCGTTGGCGGGAGGGCCAGCCTACGAGCAGTACTTC	CASSPLAGGPAYEQYF
once	TRBD1	TRBV28	TRBJ2-1	TGTGCCAGCAGTCACAGGGGCCCCACGGATAATGAGCAGTTCTTC	CASSHRGPTDNEQFF
NA	NA	TRBV10-1	TRBJ2-7	TGCGCCAGCAGTGAGTCGGGCCTGGGGAGCTACGAGCAGTACTTC	CASSESGLGSYEQYF
NA	NA	TRBV25-1	TRBJ2-7	TGTGCCAGCAGTGGGTCCCGCCGGGCATCCGAGCAGTACTTC	CASSGSRRASEQYF
NA	TRBD2	TRBV6-6	TRBJ2-7	TGTGCCAGCAGATCCGCCGGGACTAGCAGACCCTACGAGCAGTACTTC	CASRSAGTSRPYEQYF
NA	NA	TRBV30	TRBJ2-7	TGTGCCTGGAGTGACTCCGGGGGAACCTACGAGCAGTACTTC	CAWSDSGGTYEQYF
few	NA	TRBV7-9	TRBJ2-2	TGTGCCAGCAGCTTAACGAGCGTTGTCACCGGGGAGCTGTTTTTT	CASSLTSVVTGELFF
once	NA	TRBV6-5	TRBJ1-5	TGTGCCAGCAGTTACTCGTCAGGCGACAATCAGCCCCAGCATTTT	CASSYSSGDNQPQHF
NA	TRBD1	TRBV9	TRBJ2-1	TGTGCCAGCAACGACAGGGGTGGCAATGAGCAGTTCTTC	CASNDRGGNEQFF
NA	NA	TRBV7-6	TRBJ2-3	TGTGCCAGCAGCTTAGCGGCGGGATCCATAGATACGCAGTATTTT	CASSLAAGSIDTQYF
NA	TRBD2	TRBV7-9	TRBJ2-7	TGTGCCAGCAGCGTAGTGACTAGCGGGTACTCCTACGAGCAGTACTTC	CASSVVTSGYSYEQYF
NA	TRBD2	TRBV19	TRBJ2-7	TGTGCCAGTAGTATCTTTGGACTAGCGGGAAGAGGGGGCTCCTACGAGCAGTACTTC	CASSIFGLAGRGGSYEQYF
NA	TRBD2	TRBV28	TRBJ2-1	TGTGCCAGCAGCCAGACTAGCGATGGGGGCAATGAGCAGTTCTTC	CASSQTSDGGNEQFF
NA	NA	TRBV18	TRBJ2-3	TGTGCCAGCTCACCACCGAGAAGCGTCACAGATACGCAGTATTTT	CASSPPRSVTDTQYF
NA	TRBD2	TRBV29-1	TRBJ2-1	TGCAGCGCTCTTAGCGGGAGGCAAAATGAGCAGTTCTTC	CSALSGRQNEQFF
NA	NA	TRBV28	TRBJ1-3	TGTGCCAGCAGTTTAAGGGGTTCTGGAAACACCATATATTTT	CASSLRGSGNTIYF
NA	TRBD2	TRBV4-1	TRBJ2-7	TGCGCCAGCAGCCCTGGAGGGACGGGAGGGCCGGTCGAGCAGTACTTC	CASSPGGTGGPVEQYF
NA	TRBD2	TRBV4-1	TRBJ2-3	TGCGCCAGCAGCCAAGATCAGACTAGCGCTGTGGGCACAGATACGCAGTATTTT	CASSQDQTSAVGTDTQYF
NA	NA	TRBV27	TRBJ2-1	TGTGCCAGCAGTTTTCGGGACACTTACAATGAGCAGTTCTTC	CASSFRDTYNEQFF
NA	TRBD1	TRBV6-5	TRBJ2-7	TGTGCCAGCAGCCAGACAGGGGGTACCTCCTACGAGCAGTACTTC	CASSQTGGTSYEQYF
NA	NA	TRBV11-2	TRBJ2-3	TGTGCCAGCAGCTCAGGACACACTAGCACAGATACGCAGTATTTT	CASSSGHTSTDTQYF
NA	NA	TRBV4-1	TRBJ2-7	TGCGCCAGCAGCCAAGAAGAGACTTCCCCCTACGAGCAGTACTTC	CASSQEETSPYEQYF
NA	NA	TRBV6-1	TRBJ1-1	TGTGCCAGCAGTGAGACGGGCGCGGGTGAAGCTTTCTTT	CASSETGAGEAFF
NA	NA	TRBV5-1	TRBJ1-5	TGCGCCAGCAGCTTAGAAGGGAGCAATCAGCCCCAGCATTTT	CASSLEGSNQPQHF
NA	NA	TRBV13	TRBJ2-1	TGTGCCAGCAGCTTAGAACTAGCAGGCTCCTACAATGAGCAGTTCTTC	CASSLELAGSYNEQFF
NA	NA	TRBV5-4	TRBJ2-4	TGTGCCAGCAGCCACGGACAGGCCAAAAACATTCAGTACTTC	CASSHGQAKNIQYF
NA	NA	TRBV27	TRBJ2-2	TGTGCCAGCAGTAGCGGCGTTCAGAACACCGGGGAGCTGTTTTTT	CASSSGVQNTGELFF
NA	NA	TRBV28	TRBJ2-3	TGTGCCAGCAGTTTGGGCGGCTCTAGCACAGATACGCAGTATTTT	CASSLGGSSTDTQYF
NA	TRBD1	TRBV28	TRBJ2-2	TGTGCCAGCAGTTTCCAGCGCAGGGGGCGGACCGGGGAGCTGTTTTTT	CASSFQRRGRTGELFF
NA	NA	TRBV27	TRBJ2-7	TGTGCCAGCAGTTTATCTTCAGGAGACCAGACCTACGAGCAGTACTTC	CASSLSSGDQTYEQYF
NA	NA	TRBV11-2	TRBJ1-5	TGTGCCAGCAGCTTAAAGGGAGGAGGGGTCGATCAGCCCCAGCATTTT	CASSLKGGGVDQPQHF
NA	TRBD2	TRBV5-4	TRBJ2-3	TGTGCCAGCAGCTTGGGACTAGCGGGAGTAGGAGATACGCAGTATTTT	CASSLGLAGVGDTQYF
NA	NA	TRBV5-6	TRBJ2-1	TGTGCCAGCAGCTTCGGCAGAAACAATGAGCAGTTCTTC	CASSFGRNNEQFF
NA	NA	TRBV13	TRBJ2-7	TGTGCCAGCAGCACAAGACTGTCCTACGAGCAGTACTTC	CASSTRLSYEQYF
NA	NA	TRBV30	TRBJ2-1	TGTGCCTGGAGTTTGGGACTTAACAATGAGCAGTTCTTC	CAWSLGLNNEQFF
NA	TRBD1	TRBV5-1	TRBJ2-5	TGCGCCAGCAGCTTCCCCGATAAAGCCCTCGACAGGGGGGAGACCCAGTACTTC	CASSFPDKALDRGETQYF
NA	NA	TRBV30	TRBJ2-7	TGTGCCTGGAGCGAGACTAGGTTCCACGAGCAGTACTTC	CAWSETRFHEQYF
NA	NA	TRBV5-1	TRBJ2-7	TGCGCCAGCAGCTTCAGGGTTTCCTACGAGCAGTACTTC	CASSFRVSYEQYF
NA	TRBD2	TRBV29-1	TRBJ2-7	TGCAGCGTTGAAGATGGTAGCGGGACCTACGAGCAGTACTTC	CSVEDGSGTYEQYF
NA	NA	TRBV5-1	TRBJ2-1	TGCGCCAGCAGCTTGGAACAGGGTCCCTACAATGAGCAGTTCTTC	CASSLEQGPYNEQFF
NA	TRBD2	TRBV7-9	TRBJ2-1	TGTGCCAGCAGCTTACCTCGGACTAGCGGGGAGTCCTACAATGAGCAGTTCTTC	CASSLPRTSGESYNEQFF
NA	NA	TRBV29-1	TRBJ2-5	TGCAGCGCCCCGCAGGGTCAGACCCAGTACTTC	CSAPQGQTQYF
NA	NA	TRBV29-1	TRBJ1-1	TGCAGCGTCGAGGGGTCGGGCGACCTGAACACTGAAGCTTTCTTT	CSVEGSGDLNTEAFF
NA	NA	TRBV27	TRBJ1-1	TGTGCCAGCGGGGCAGGACAGACTAACACTGAAGCTTTCTTT	CASGAGQTNTEAFF
NA	NA	TRBV29-1	TRBJ1-2	TGCAGCGTTGCGATAAGACAGGAGAACTATGGCTACACCTTC	CSVAIRQENYGYTF